This TCR beta chain was retrieved from a study of blood T cells in healthy people across ages. Each sample gave at least 6 million isolated PBMCs. General study results and limits: It was the long-lived donors that had more naive CD4+ cells and higher diversity than aged donors. Per million T cells, the diversity of TCR beta decreased roughly linearly as age advanced.

A second PCR of about 7 to 12 cycles used a sample-barcoded 5' primer and a J-beta primer mix. Using its own MiXCR run on the 5' RACE reads, TCRdb lists one record per CDR3 protein. The sample has 1.6 million or so distinct CDR3 sequences, about 32% seen once. Remarks on this clonotype: Its antigen is still unknown.

The sequence derives from a woman in her 30s in good health. Sequenced material: blood.

DNA of the CDR3: TGTGCCAGCAGCCTCACGGGTAGCGGGGCCTCCTACGAGCAGTACTTC. As protein: CASSLTGSGASYEQYF. This chain joins TRBV13 and TRBJ2-7, with 8 bases fitting TRBD2. Germline trimming cut 5 bases from V and 0 bases from J; bases unmatched to any gene: 9. The CDR3 runs 16 residues. Germline V gives CDR1 PRHDT, CDR2 FYEKMQ (reference sequence).